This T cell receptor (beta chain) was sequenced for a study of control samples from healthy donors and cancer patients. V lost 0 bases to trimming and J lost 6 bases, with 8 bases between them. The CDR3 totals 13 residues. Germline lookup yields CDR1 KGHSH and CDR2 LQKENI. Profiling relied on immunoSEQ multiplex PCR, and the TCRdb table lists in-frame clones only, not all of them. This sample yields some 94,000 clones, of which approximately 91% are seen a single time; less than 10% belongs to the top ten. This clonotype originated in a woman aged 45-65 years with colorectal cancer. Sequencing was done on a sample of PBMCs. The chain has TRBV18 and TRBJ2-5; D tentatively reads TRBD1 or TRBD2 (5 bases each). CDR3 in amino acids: CASSPPGVQTQYF. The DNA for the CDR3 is TGTGCCAGCTCACCACCGGGGGTCCAGACCCAGTACTTC.